This TCR beta chain is from a study of a mutant IDH1 vaccine in newly diagnosed glioma (dated by TCRdb to 2020 to 2023). Background on the whole study: Eight vaccinations were administered to patients in weeks 1, 3, 5, 7, 11, 15, 19 and 23, corresponding to visits V03 through V10. The roughly 32 treated patients were roughly 62% male and around 40% female, with a mean age of around 40 years. Vaccination started 4-6 weeks after radiotherapy alone, or was given together with temozolomide cycles in the groups whose treatment included chemotherapy. Six visits were used for peripheral blood collection: V03 (baseline), V05, V07, V10, V12 and V13. For exploratory analyses, longitudinal TCRB deep sequencing was carried out in 25 to 30 treated patients wherever samples were available. Before enrollment, patients had received standard therapy of radiotherapy alone, temozolomide alone, or radiochemotherapy with temozolomide; most received the combination.

About this clone itself: No antigen is known for it. No base quality information exists; no much larger clone differs at one position.

Summary of the overall study and its limitations: The authors noted that analyses of patient blood samples could not be reproduced because of sample limitations. No apparent relationship was observed between pseudoprogression and alterations in the top peripheral T cell clonotypes detected by TCRB sequencing. Across multiple MHC alleles, vaccine-induced immune responses were seen in about 93% of patients. Availability determined which PBMC samples were chosen for TCRB deep sequencing.

Library preparation employed the immunoSEQ multiplex PCR assay. Rearranged TCR beta chain sequences were amplified with the hsTCRB Kit following the manufacturer's protocol. Sequencing of TCRB libraries was carried out on an Illumina MiSeq. The paper's processing steps were these. The kit vendor's proprietary platform handled demultiplexing, trimming and gene mapping. The clones in this table, taken by TCRdb from immuneACCESS, are in-frame only. Not every clone is retained; where verified, under half of the shortfall comes from an unresolved V gene, and the cause of the rest is unknown. Clone size and the V and J calls come from that table; the DNA yielded D and trimming. The sample includes some 40,000 clones, with 80% to 90% observed a single time. The ten biggest clones cover just over 5% of the sample. The CDR3 covers 16 residues, taking in both the cysteine and the phenylalanine. CDR3 DNA only is kept here, 48 bases in frame from base 1. As encoded in the germline V gene, CDR1 is LGHNA while CDR2 is YSLEER. V and J lose 0 bases and 7 bases, and a span of 16 bases separates them.

In light of the paper, this sample's time point label describes: week 23, last vaccination. Each vaccine dose, consisting of 300 ug of a 20-mer mutant IDH1 peptide in Montanide, was administered subcutaneously with topical imiquimod. All donors had newly diagnosed IDH1-mutant astrocytomas of WHO grade 3 or 4 that showed loss of nuclear ATRX. The samples were drawn from NOA16, a multicentre, single-arm, open-label phase I trial in Germany that tested a mutant IDH1 peptide vaccine in humans for the first time. The DNeasy Blood and Tissue Kit was used to extract genomic DNA from EDTA blood for TCRB sequencing.

The origin of this receptor is a middle-aged man with glioma. The sequences come from PBMCs, collected from a glioma patient whose treatment included an IDH1 peptide vaccine. The sequence is built from TRBV4-3 and TRBJ2-1; no D gene can be assigned with confidence. The CDR3 amino acid sequence is: CASSQDSGWARNEQFF. Here is the DNA: TGCGCCAGCAGCCAAGATTCGGGTTGGGCCCGTAATGAGCAGTTCTTC.